This T cell receptor beta chain is from a study of cytomegalovirus exposure and HLA in healthy donors. Study background: In a previous analysis, 95 million to 130 million unique TCR beta sequences were found from 150 million to 200 million T cells. Early released data had about 80 million unique TCRs, all coming from HLA-typed donors.

General observations from the study: Analysis performed later showed TCR beta chains linked to HLA being more clonally expanded than equally common others. Within a later analysis, the majority of CMV-associated TCR beta chains appeared HLA-restricted.

Trimming took 5 bases from V and 5 from J, leaving 6 bases between them. Germline-derived CDR1 and CDR2 are MDHEN and SYDVKM. CDR3 length: 12 amino acids. Regarding this clone: Its target is not known. The same CDR3 can be traced to other DNA sequences in this sample.

The primer mix had 60 Vbeta and 13 Jbeta primers. Assay used: immunoSEQ multiplex PCR; TCRdb lists only in-frame clones, some missing. The data show around 130,000 clones, less than 80% seen once. The chain couples TRBV28 to TRBJ2-2; D remains ambiguous. Sample: PBMCs. The sequence was collected from a man aged 35 to 55 in good health and CMV-seropositive. CDR3 sequence: CASSLLTGELFF. The CDR3 DNA is TGTGCCAGCAGTCTTTTGACCGGGGAGCTGTTTTTT.